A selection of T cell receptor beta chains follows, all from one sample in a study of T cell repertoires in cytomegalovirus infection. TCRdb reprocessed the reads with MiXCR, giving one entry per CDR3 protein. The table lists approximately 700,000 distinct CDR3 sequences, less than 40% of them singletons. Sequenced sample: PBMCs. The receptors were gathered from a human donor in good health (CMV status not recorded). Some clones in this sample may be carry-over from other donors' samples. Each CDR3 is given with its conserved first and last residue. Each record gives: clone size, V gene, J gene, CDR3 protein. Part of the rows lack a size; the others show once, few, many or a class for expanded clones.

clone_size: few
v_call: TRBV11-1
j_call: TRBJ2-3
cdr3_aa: CASSFELAVPDTQYF

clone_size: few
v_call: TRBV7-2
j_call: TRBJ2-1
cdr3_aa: CASSLVGGLAGPRSYNEQFF

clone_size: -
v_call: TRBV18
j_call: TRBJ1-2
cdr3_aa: CASSPREGWEHGYTF

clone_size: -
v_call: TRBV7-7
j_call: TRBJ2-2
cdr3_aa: CASSRAGTGELFF

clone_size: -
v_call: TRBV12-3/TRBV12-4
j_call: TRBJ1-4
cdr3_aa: CASRRGQGEKLFF

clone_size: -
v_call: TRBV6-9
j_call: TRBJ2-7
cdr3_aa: CASSYSNLGYEQYF

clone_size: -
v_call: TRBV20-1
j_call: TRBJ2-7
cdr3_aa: CSARSLGQVTNEQYF

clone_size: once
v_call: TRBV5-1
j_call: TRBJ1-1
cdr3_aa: CASSLDGGWRTEAFF

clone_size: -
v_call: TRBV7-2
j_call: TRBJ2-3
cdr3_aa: CASSFDPGIDTQYF

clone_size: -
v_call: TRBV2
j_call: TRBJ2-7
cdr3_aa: CASSTSGISPYF

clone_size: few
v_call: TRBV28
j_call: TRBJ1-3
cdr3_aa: CASSMDSGISGNTIYF

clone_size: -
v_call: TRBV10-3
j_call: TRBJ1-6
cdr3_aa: CAIKGQGEDNSPLHF

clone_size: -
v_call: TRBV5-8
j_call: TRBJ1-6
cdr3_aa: CASSPGSGVMSPLHF

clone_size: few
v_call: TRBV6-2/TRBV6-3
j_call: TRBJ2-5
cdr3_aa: CASSYEGDSWETQYF

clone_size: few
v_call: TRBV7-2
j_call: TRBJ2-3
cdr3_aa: CASSEHSGTNTDTQYF

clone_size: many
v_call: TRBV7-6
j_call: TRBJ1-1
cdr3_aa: CASGQNTEAFF

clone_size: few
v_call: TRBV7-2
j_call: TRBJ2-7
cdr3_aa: CASSDDWGGRNEQYF

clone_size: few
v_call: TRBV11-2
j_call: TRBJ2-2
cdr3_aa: CASSRLGVLLNTGELFF

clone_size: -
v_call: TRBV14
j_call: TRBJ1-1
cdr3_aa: CASSLVTERAFF

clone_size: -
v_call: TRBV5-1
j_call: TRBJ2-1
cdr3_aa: CASSPGTGVYEQFF

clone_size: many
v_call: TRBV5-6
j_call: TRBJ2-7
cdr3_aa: CASSLEREQYF

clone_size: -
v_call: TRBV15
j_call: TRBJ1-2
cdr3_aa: CATSSSGTNYGYTF

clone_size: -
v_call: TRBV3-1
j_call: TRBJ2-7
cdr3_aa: CASSPRTRNCEQYF

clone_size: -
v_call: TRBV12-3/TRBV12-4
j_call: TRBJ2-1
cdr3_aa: CASSFAGGVYNEQFF

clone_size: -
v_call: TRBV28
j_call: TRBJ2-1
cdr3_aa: CASRDLDRANEQFF

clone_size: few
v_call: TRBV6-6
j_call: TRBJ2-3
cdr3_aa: CASSYADRDHTDTQYF

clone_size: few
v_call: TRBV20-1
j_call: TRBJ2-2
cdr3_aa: CSARLAGGRAGELFF

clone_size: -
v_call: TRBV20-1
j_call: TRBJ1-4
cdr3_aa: CSARDKSGEKLFF

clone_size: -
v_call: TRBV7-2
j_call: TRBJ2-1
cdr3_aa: CASSLIGGPQYEQFF

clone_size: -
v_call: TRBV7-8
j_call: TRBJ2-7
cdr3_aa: CASDTGTSYYEQYF